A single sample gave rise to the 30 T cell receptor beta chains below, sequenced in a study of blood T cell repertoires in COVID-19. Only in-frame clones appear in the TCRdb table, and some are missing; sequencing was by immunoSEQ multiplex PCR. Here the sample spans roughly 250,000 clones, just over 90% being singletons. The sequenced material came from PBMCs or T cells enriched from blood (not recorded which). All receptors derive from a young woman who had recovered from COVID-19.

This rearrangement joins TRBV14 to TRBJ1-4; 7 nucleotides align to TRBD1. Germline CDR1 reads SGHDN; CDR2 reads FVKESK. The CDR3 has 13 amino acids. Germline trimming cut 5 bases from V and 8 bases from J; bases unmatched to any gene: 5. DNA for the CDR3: TGTGCCAGCAGCGGGTACAGGGGAGAAAAACTGTTTTTT. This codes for CASSGYRGEKLFF.

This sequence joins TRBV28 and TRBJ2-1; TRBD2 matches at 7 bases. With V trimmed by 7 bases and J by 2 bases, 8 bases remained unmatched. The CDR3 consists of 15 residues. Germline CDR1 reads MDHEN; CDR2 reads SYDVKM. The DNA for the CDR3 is TGTGCCAGCAACAGCGCGGGAGTGACCTACAATGAGCAGTTCTTC. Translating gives CASNSAGVTYNEQFF. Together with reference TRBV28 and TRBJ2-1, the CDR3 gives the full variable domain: DVKVTQSSRYLVKRTGEKVFLECVQDMDHENMFWYRQDPGLGLRLIYFSYDVKMKEKGDIPEGYSVSREKKERFSLILESASTNQTSMYLCASNSAGVTYNEQFFGPGTRLTVL.

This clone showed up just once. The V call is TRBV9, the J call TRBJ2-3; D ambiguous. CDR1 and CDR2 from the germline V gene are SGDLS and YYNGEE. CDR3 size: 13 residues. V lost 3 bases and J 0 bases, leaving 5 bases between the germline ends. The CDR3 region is CASSASSTDTQYF. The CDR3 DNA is TGTGCCAGCAGCGCCTCTAGCACAGATACGCAGTATTTT.

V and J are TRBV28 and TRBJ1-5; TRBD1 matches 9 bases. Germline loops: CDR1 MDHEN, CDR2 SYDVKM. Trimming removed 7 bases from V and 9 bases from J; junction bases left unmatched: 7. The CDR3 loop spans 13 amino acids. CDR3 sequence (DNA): TGTGCCAGCACGGGACAGGGCCGGAGGCCCCAGCATTTT. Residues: CASTGQGRRPQHF. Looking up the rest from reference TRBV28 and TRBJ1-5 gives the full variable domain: DVKVTQSSRYLVKRTGEKVFLECVQDMDHENMFWYRQDPGLGLRLIYFSYDVKMKEKGDIPEGYSVSREKKERFSLILESASTNQTSMYLCASTGQGRRPQHFGDGTRLSIL.

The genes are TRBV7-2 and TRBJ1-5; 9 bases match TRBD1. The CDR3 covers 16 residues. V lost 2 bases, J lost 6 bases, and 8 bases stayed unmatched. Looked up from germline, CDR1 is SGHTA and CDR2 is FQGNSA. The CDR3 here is CASSLSQWTGAQPQHF. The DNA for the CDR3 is TGTGCCAGCAGCTTATCCCAATGGACAGGGGCTCAGCCCCAGCATTTT.

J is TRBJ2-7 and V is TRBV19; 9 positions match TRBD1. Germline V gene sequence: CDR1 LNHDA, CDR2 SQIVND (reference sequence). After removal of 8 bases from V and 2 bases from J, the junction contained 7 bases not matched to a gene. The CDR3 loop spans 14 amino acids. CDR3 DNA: TGTGCCAGTGGGGGGACAGGGCGTACCTACGAGCAGTACTTC. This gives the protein CASGGTGRTYEQYF.

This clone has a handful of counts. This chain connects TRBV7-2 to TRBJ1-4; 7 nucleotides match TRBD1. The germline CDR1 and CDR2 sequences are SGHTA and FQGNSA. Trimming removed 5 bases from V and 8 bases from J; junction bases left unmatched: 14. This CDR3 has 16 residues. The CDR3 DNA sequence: TGTGCCAGCAGCCCGAGGGGGCGCAGGGGTAGGGAAAAACTGTTTTTT. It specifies CASSPRGRRGREKLFF.

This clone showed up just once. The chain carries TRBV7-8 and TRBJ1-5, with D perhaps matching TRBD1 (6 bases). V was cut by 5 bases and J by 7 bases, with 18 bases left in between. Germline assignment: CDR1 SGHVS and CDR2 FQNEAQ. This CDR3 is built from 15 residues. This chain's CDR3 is CASSTSTGSGQPQHF. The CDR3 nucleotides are TGTGCCAGCAGCACGAGTACAGGGTCGGGCCAGCCCCAGCATTTT.

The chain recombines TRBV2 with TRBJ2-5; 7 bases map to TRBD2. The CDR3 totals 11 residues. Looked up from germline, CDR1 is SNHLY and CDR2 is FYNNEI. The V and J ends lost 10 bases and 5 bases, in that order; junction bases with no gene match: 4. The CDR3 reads CANRRGETQYF. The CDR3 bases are TGTGCCAACCGGCGGGGGGAGACCCAGTACTTC.

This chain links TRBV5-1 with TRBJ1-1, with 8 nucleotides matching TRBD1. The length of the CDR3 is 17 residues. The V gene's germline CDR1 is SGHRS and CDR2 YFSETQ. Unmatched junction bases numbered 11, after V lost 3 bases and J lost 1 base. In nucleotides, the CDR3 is TGCGCCAGCAGCTCTCACTTACAGGGGGACGAGAACACTGAAGCTTTCTTT. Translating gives CASSSHLQGDENTEAFF. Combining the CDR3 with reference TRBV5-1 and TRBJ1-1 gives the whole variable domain KAGVTQTPRYLIKTRGQQVTLSCSPISGHRSVSWYQQTPGQGLQFLFEYFSETQRNKGNFPGRFSGRQFSNSRSEMNVSTLELGDSALYLCASSSHLQGDENTEAFFGQGTRLTVV.

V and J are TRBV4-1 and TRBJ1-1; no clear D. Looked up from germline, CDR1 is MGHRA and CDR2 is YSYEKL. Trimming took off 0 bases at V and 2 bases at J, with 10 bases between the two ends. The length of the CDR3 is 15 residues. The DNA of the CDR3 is TGCGCCAGCAGCCAAGATCTGGCACCCAACACTGAAGCTTTCTTT. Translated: CASSQDLAPNTEAFF.

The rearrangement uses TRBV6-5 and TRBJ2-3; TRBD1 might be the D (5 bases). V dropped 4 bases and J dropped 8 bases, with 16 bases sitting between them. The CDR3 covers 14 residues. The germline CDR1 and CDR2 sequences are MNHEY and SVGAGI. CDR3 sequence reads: CASSSEDSLGTQYF. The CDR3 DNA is TGTGCCAGCAGTTCCGAAGACAGCCTGGGTACGCAGTATTTT.

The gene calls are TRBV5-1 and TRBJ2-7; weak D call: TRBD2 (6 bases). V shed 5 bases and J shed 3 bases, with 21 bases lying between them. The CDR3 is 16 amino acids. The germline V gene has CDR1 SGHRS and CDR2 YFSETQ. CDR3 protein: CASRGGLVGRNYEQYF. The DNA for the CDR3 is TGCGCCAGCAGGGGGGGTCTAGTCGGGAGAAACTACGAGCAGTACTTC.

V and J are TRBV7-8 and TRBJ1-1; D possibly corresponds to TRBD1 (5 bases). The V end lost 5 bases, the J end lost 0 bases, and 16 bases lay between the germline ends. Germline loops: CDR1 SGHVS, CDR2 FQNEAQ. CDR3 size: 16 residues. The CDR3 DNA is TGTGCCAGCAGCCAGAGGCCGTCAGGGTTGAACACTGAAGCTTTCTTT. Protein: CASSQRPSGLNTEAFF.

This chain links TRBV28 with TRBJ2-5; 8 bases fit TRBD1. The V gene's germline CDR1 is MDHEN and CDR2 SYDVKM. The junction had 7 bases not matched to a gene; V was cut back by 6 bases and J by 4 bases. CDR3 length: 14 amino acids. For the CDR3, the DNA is TGTGCCAGCAGCCTCAGGGGGCTGGCAGAGACCCAGTACTTC. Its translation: CASSLRGLAETQYF.

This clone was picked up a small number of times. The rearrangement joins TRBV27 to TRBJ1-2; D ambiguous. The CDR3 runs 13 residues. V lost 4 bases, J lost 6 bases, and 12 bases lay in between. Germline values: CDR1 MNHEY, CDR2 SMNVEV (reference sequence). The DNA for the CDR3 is TGTGCCAGCAGTTATCTAACGGGGAATGGCTACACCTTC. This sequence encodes CASSYLTGNGYTF.

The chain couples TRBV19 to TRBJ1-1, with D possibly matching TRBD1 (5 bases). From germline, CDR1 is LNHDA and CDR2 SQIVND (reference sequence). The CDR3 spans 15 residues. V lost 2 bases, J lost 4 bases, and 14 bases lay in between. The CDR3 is CASSISAGGVTEAFF. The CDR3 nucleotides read TGTGCCAGTAGTATATCAGCCGGGGGAGTCACTGAAGCTTTCTTT.

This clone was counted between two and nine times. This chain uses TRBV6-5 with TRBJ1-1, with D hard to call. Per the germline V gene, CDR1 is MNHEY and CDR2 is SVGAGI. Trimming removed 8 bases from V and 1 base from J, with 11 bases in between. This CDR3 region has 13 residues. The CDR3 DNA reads TGTGCCAGCGGGAAGAGGGAGAACACTGAAGCTTTCTTT. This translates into CASGKRENTEAFF.

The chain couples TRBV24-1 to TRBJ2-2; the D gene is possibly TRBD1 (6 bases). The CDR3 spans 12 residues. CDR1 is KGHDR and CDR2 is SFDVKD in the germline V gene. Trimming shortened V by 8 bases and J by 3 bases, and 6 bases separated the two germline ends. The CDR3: CATKGDTGELFF. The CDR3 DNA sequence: TGTGCCACCAAGGGGGACACCGGGGAGCTGTTTTTT.

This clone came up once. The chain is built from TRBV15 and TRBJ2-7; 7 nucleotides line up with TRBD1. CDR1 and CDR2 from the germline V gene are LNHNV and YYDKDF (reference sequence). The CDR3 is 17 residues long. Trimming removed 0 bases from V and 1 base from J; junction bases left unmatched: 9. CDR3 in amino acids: CATSREPGQTRSYEQYF. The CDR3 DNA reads TGTGCCACCAGCAGAGAACCGGGACAGACGCGATCCTACGAGCAGTACTTC.

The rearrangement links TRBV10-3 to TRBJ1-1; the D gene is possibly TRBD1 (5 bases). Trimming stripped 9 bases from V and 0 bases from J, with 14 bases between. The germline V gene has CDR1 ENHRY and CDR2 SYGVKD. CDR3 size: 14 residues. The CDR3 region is CAIFGGYLNTEAFF. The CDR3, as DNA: TGTGCCATTTTCGGGGGGTACCTGAACACTGAAGCTTTCTTT.

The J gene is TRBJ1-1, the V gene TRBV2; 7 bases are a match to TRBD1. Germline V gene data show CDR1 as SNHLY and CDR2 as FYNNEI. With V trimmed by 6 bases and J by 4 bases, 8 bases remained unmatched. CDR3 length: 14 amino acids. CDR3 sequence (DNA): TGTGCCAGCAGCGACAGGGTAGGGGGCACTGAAGCTTTCTTT. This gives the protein CASSDRVGGTEAFF. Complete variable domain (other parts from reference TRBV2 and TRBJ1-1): EPEVTQTPSHQVTQMGQEVILRCVPISNHLYFYWYRQILGQKVEFLVSFYNNEISEKSEIFDDQFSVERPDGSNFTLKIRSTKLEDSAMYFCASSDRVGGTEAFFGQGTRLTVV.

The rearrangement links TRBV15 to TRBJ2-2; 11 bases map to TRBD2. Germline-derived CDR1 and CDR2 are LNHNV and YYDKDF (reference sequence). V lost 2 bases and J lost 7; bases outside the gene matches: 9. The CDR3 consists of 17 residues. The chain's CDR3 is CATSRPQKGLAGGELFF. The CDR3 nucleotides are TGTGCCACCAGCAGACCCCAAAAAGGACTAGCGGGCGGGGAGCTGTTTTTT.

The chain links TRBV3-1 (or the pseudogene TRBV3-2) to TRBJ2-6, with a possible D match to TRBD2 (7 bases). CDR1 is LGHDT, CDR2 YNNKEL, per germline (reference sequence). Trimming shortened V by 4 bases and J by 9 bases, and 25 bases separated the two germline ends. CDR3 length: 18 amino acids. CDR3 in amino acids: CASSRWGGSDAGLNVLTF. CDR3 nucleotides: TGTGCCAGCAGCCGCTGGGGGGGCTCCGATGCTGGGCTCAACGTCCTGACTTTC.

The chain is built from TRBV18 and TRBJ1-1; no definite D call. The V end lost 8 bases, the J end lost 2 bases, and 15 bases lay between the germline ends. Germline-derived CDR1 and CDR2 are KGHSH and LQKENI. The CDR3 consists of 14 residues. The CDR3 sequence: CASQGGRRNTEAFF. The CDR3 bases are TGTGCCAGCCAAGGAGGACGGAGAAACACTGAAGCTTTCTTT.

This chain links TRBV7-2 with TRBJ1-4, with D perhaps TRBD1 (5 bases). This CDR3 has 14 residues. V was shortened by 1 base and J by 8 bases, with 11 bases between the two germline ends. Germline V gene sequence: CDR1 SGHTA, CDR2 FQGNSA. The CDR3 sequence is CASSLGQTAEKLFF. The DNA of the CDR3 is TGTGCCAGCAGCTTAGGCCAGACAGCGGAAAAACTGTTTTTT. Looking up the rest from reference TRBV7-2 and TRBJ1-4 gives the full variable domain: GAGVSQSPSNKVTEKGKDVELRCDPISGHTALYWYRQSLGQGLEFLIYFQGNSAPDKSGLPSDRFSAERTGGSVSTLTIQRTQQEDSAVYLCASSLGQTAEKLFFGSGTQLSVL.

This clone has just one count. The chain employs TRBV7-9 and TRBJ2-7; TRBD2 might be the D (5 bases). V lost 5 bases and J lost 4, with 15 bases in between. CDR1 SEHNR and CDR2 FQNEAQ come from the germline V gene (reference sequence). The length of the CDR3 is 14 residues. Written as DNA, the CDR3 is TGTGCCAGCAGCCCCGCGGGTGGGCTGTACGAGCAGTACTTC. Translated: CASSPAGGLYEQYF.

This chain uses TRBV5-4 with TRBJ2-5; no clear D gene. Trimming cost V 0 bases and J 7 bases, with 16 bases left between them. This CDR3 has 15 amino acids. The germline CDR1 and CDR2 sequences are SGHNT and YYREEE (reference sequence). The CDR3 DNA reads TGTGCCAGCAGCTTGGACCAATTTCGACCGGGGACCCAGTACTTC. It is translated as CASSLDQFRPGTQYF.

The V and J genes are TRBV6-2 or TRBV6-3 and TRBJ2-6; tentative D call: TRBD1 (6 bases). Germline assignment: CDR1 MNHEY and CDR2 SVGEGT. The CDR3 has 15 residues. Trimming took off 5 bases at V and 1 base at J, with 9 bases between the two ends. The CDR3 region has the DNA TGTGCCAGCAGTCAACAGGGTTCTGGGGCCAACGTCCTGACTTTC. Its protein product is CASSQQGSGANVLTF.

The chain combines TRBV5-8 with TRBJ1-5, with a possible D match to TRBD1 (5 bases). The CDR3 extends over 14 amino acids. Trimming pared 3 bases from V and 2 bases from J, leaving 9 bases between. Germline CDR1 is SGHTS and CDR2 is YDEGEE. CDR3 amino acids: CASSWGSGNQPQHF. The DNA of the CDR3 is TGTGCCAGCAGCTGGGGCTCGGGCAATCAGCCCCAGCATTTT.